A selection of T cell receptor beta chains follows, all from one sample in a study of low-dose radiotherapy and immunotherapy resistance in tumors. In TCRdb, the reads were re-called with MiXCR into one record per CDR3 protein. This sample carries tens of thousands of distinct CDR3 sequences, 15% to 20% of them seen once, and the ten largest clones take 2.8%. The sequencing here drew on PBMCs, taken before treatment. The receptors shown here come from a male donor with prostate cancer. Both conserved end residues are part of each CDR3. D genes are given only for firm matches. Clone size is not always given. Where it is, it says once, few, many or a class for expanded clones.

TGTGCCAGCAGCCAGTTCATGGCGCAGGGCGCAAATTCACCCCTCCACTTT,CASSQFMAQGANSPLHF,.,TRBV4-2,many,TRBJ1-6
TGTGCCAGCAGTTTAAAGGGGGGCACAGATACGCAGTATTTT,CASSLKGGTDTQYF,.,TRBV27,many,TRBJ2-3
TGTGCCAGCTCACCACAAAACAGGGACTATGGCTACACCTTC,CASSPQNRDYGYTF,.,TRBV18,many,TRBJ1-2
TGTGCCAGCAGCCTCCTTGGGGGGCCGGGGGAGCTGTACTTC,CASSLLGGPGELYF,.,TRBV28,.,TRBJ2-7
TGTGCCAGCAGGGAGGTGACTAGCGGGGGAGTTAATGAGCAGTTCTTC,CASREVTSGGVNEQFF,TRBD2,TRBV6-2/TRBV6-3,many,TRBJ2-1
TGCAGCGTGGGAGGCAGGCTCAATCAGCCCCAGCATTTT,CSVGGRLNQPQHF,.,TRBV20-1,many,TRBJ1-5
TGTGCCAGCAGTTTAGGGAGGGAGGGCCCGTACAATGAGCAGTTCTTC,CASSLGREGPYNEQFF,TRBD2,TRBV28,.,TRBJ2-1
TGTGCCAGCAGTTTATCATCGGGAGTGGGGGAAAAACTGTTTTTT,CASSLSSGVGEKLFF,.,TRBV27,many,TRBJ1-4
TGTGCCAGCAGTTTTCAGGGTTACAGAGAAGACTCCTACGAGCAGTACTTC,CASSFQGYREDSYEQYF,.,TRBV12-3/TRBV12-4,many,TRBJ2-7
TGTGCCAGCAGTTTAATCCCAGGGGGCTACGAGCAGTACTTC,CASSLIPGGYEQYF,TRBD1,TRBV28,few,TRBJ2-7
TGTGCCAGCAGTCTTGACAGGGGCGCAAAACTGTTTTTT,CASSLDRGAKLFF,TRBD1,TRBV6-5,few,TRBJ1-4
TGTGCCAGCAGCTTAGGGCCTCCGGGACAGGGGTCAGATACGCAGTATTTT,CASSLGPPGQGSDTQYF,TRBD1,TRBV7-2,many,TRBJ2-3
TGTGCCAGCAGCTTGGGGGGACACCCAACCGGGGAGCTGTTTTTT,CASSLGGHPTGELFF,.,TRBV14,many,TRBJ2-2
TGTGCCAGCAGTTACTCGTACTCCCAGCCCCAGCATTTT,CASSYSYSQPQHF,.,TRBV6-2/TRBV6-3,many,TRBJ1-5
TGCGCCAGCAGCTCTACCGGGACAGCCACAGATACGCAGTATTTT,CASSSTGTATDTQYF,TRBD1,TRBV5-1,many,TRBJ2-3
TGTGCCAGCGCCGCCTTCGGAGGTTATGAGACCCAGTACTTC,CASAAFGGYETQYF,.,TRBV6-6,many,TRBJ2-5
TGTGCCAGCAGCTTAAGGAGAACTAATGAAAAACTGTTTTTT,CASSLRRTNEKLFF,.,TRBV13,.,TRBJ1-4
TGTGCCAGCAGCCACTACGGGGACTCACGGAGGGATGGCTACACCTTC,CASSHYGDSRRDGYTF,.,TRBV5-6,.,TRBJ1-2
TGTGCCATCAGTCCCGGTTCATCCACCGGGGAGCTGTTTTTT,CAISPGSSTGELFF,.,TRBV10-3,many,TRBJ2-2
TGCGCCAGCAGCGGCCAGTACAATGAGCAGTTCTTC,CASSGQYNEQFF,.,TRBV5-4,many,TRBJ2-1
TGTGCCAGCAGCCAAGAAGTCGACACCGGGGAGCTGTTTTTT,CASSQEVDTGELFF,.,TRBV4-2,many,TRBJ2-2
TGTGCCAGCAGCGAACAGGGAAATCAGCCCCAGCATTTT,CASSEQGNQPQHF,.,TRBV9,many,TRBJ1-5
TGCGCCAGCAGCTTCGGATACGCAGCCAGGAGGGTGAACACTGAAGCTTTCTTT,CASSFGYAARRVNTEAFF,.,TRBV5-1,many,TRBJ1-1
TGTGCCAGCAACCTCAGAGGGCGGGGGGCCCGGGAGACCCAGTACTTC,CASNLRGRGARETQYF,TRBD2,TRBV6-5,many,TRBJ2-5
TGTGCCAGCAGCTCACTCGTTCGCGGGGGAGGGATCGAGCAGTACTTC,CASSSLVRGGGIEQYF,TRBD2,TRBV11-2,many,TRBJ2-7
TGTGCCAGCGTCCAACTCACAGGGACCCCTGGCACAGATACGCAGTATTTT,CASVQLTGTPGTDTQYF,.,TRBV11-2,.,TRBJ2-3
TGTGCCAGCGGGACAGGACACACAGATACGCAGTATTTT,CASGTGHTDTQYF,TRBD1,TRBV6-4,.,TRBJ2-3
TGCAGTGCCACAAGGGGGGAGCGGGGGGGCCTTCTGACCGGGGAGCTGTTTTTT,CSATRGERGGLLTGELFF,TRBD2,TRBV20-1,.,TRBJ2-2
TGTGCCAGCTCAGAAAGGAGGGTGATTGTTGGAGATACGCAGTATTTT,CASSERRVIVGDTQYF,.,TRBV6-2/TRBV6-3,many,TRBJ2-3
TGTGCCAGCTCACCGTCGGGGGGGTCTGTGAACGAGCAGTACTTC,CASSPSGGSVNEQYF,TRBD2,TRBV18,many,TRBJ2-7
TGTGCTAGTGGTTTGGTACCCCGACAGGGTAAAAGTGAGCAGTTCTTC,CASGLVPRQGKSEQFF,TRBD1,TRBV12-5,.,TRBJ2-1
TGTGCCACCAGCAGAGATGGGTTTAAGGAAGAGACCCAGTACTTC,CATSRDGFKEETQYF,.,TRBV15,many,TRBJ2-5
TGTGCCAGCAAACAAGAGACCCAGTACTTC,CASKQETQYF,.,TRBV2,many,TRBJ2-5
TGTGCCAGCAGCTTGGGAAGGGGGAACTATGGCTACACCTTC,CASSLGRGNYGYTF,.,TRBV5-5,.,TRBJ1-2
TGTGCCAGCAGCCAAGGCGAGCTAGCGGGGACCTACGAGCAGTACTTC,CASSQGELAGTYEQYF,TRBD2,TRBV4-2,many,TRBJ2-7
TGTGCCAGCAGCCAAGATACAGGGGCGCCCGGGGAGCTGTTTTTT,CASSQDTGAPGELFF,TRBD1,TRBV4-2,many,TRBJ2-2
TGCGCCAGCAGCGTTAGGCTTTACACAGATACGCAGTATTTT,CASSVRLYTDTQYF,.,TRBV5-1,many,TRBJ2-3
TGTGCCAGCTCACTTGGACAGGGTCGCAATCAGCCCCAGCATTTT,CASSLGQGRNQPQHF,TRBD1,TRBV18,many,TRBJ1-5
TGTGCCAGCAGCCGGTCGAGCTCCTACAATGAGCAGTTCTTC,CASSRSSSYNEQFF,.,TRBV7-9,many,TRBJ2-1
TGTGCCAGCAGCTCGGGGGGTTCCCGAAGAGGGACCGGGGAGCTGTTTTTT,CASSSGGSRRGTGELFF,TRBD2,TRBV7-3,many,TRBJ2-2
TGTGTCAGTAGCCGGTGGGGTGCAACTAATGAAAAAGTGTTTTTT,CVSSRWGATNEKVFF,.,TRBV19,.,TRBJ1-4
TGCGCCAGCAGTGAGTCGTCCCGGGGGGAGACCCAGTACTTC,CASSESSRGETQYF,.,TRBV10-2,many,TRBJ2-5
TGCAGTGGCGGGGAGACCTACGAGCAGTACTTC,CSGGETYEQYF,.,TRBV20-1,many,TRBJ2-7
TGTGCCAGCAGCGTAGGGGGAGAAAGCACAGATACGCAGTATTTT,CASSVGGESTDTQYF,.,TRBV9,many,TRBJ2-3
TGTGCCAGCAGCACCCGACAGAAGAACACCGGGGAGCTGTTTTTT,CASSTRQKNTGELFF,.,TRBV9,few,TRBJ2-2
TGTGCCAGCAGTTACATGGGGGGCTCCTACAATGAGCAGTTCTTC,CASSYMGGSYNEQFF,.,TRBV6-5,many,TRBJ2-1
TGCGCCAGCAGCCCCGGCGACGCGACCCTCTCTGGGGCCAACGTCCTGACTTTC,CASSPGDATLSGANVLTF,.,TRBV5-1,many,TRBJ2-6
TGCAGCGCCCGGGACAGGGGAGGCGATGAGCAGTTCTTC,CSARDRGGDEQFF,TRBD1,TRBV29-1,many,TRBJ2-1
TGTGCCAGCAGCCCCCGGGGTCGAACCACAGATACGCAGTATTTT,CASSPRGRTTDTQYF,.,TRBV7-3,many,TRBJ2-3
TGTGCCAGCAGCTCCGGGACAGGGAACACAGATACGCAGTATTTT,CASSSGTGNTDTQYF,TRBD1,TRBV7-9,many,TRBJ2-3